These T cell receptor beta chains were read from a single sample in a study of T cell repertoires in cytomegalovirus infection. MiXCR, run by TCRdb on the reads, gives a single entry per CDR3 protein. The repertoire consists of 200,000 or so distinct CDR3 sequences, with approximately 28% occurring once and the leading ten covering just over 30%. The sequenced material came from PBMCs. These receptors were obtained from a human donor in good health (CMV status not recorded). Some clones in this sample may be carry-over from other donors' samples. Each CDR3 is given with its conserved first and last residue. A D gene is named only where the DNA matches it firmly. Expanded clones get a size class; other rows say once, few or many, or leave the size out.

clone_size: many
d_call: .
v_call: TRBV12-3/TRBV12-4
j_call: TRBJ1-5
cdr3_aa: CASSLTASNQPQHF
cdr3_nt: TGTGCCAGCAGTTTGACAGCTAGCAATCAGCCCCAGCATTTT

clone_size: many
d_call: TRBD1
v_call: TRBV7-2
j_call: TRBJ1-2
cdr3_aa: CASSEGTGGDYGYTF
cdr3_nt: TGTGCCAGCAGCGAGGGGACAGGGGGCGACTATGGCTACACCTTC

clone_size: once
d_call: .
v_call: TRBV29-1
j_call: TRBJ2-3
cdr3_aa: CSVRESTDTQYF
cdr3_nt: TGCAGCGTTCGGGAGAGCACAGATACGCAGTATTTT

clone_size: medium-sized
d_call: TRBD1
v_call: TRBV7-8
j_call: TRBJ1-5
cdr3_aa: CASSLDRGTSNQPQHF
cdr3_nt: TGTGCCAGCAGCTTAGACAGGGGGACTAGCAATCAGCCCCAGCATTTT

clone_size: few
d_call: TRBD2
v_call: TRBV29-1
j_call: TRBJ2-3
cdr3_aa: CSVVTSVNTNTQYF
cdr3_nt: TGCAGCGTTGTCACTAGCGTGAACACAAATACGCAGTATTTT

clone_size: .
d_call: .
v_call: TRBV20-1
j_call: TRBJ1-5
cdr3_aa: CSARPPGGASNQPQHF
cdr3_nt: TGCAGTGCTAGACCACCTGGGGGCGCGAGCAATCAGCCCCAGCATTTT

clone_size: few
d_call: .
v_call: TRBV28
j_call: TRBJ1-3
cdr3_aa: CASSSSGWPTGNTIYF
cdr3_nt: TGTGCCAGCAGCTCCTCAGGTTGGCCCACTGGAAACACCATATATTTT

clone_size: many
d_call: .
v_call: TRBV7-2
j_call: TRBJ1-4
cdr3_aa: CASSLAWKGGTNEKLFF
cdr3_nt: TGTGCCAGCAGCTTAGCGTGGAAGGGTGGAACTAATGAAAAACTGTTTTTT

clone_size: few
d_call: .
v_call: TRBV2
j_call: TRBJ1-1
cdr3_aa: CASSEGGTWTEAFF
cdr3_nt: TGTGCCAGCAGTGAAGGGGGGACTTGGACTGAAGCTTTCTTT

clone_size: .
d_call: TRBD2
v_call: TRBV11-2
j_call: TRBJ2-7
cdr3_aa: CASSLGVGGNYEQYF
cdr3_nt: TGTGCCAGCAGCTTAGGTGTGGGGGGGAACTACGAGCAGTACTTC

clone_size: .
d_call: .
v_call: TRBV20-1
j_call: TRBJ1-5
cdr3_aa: CSARDLGDGQPQHF
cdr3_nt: TGCAGTGCTAGAGATCTTGGGGACGGTCAGCCCCAGCATTTT

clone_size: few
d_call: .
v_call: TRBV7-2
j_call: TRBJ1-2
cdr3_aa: CATIKTETGGYTF
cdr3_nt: TGTGCCACCATTAAGACAGAGACCGGCGGCTACACCTTC

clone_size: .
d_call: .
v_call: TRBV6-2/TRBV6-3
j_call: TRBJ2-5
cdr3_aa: CASSFGTPEGRPETQYF
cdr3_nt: TGTGCCAGCAGTTTCGGGACTCCGGAGGGGCGACCGGAGACCCAGTACTTC

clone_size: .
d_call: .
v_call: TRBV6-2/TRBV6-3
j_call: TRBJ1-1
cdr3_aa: CASAVGRGTEAFF
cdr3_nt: TGTGCCAGCGCCGTAGGGAGAGGAACTGAAGCTTTCTTT

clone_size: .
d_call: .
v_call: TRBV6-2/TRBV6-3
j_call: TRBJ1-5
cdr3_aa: CASRVGVQPQHF
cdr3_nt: TGTGCCAGCAGGGTAGGGGTCCAGCCCCAGCATTTT

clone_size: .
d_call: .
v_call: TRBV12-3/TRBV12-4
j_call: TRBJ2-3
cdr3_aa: CASSLDILTDTQYF
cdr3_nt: TGTGCCAGCAGTTTGGACATACTCACAGATACGCAGTATTTT

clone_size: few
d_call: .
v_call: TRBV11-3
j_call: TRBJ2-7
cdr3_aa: CASSASTRDDNYEQYF
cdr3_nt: TGTGCCAGCAGCGCATCGACCCGGGACGATAACTACGAGCAGTACTTC

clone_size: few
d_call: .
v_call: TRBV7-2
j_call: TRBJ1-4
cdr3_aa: CASSSTGILGEKLFF
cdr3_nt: TGTGCCAGCAGTTCGACCGGGATCCTAGGAGAAAAACTGTTTTTT

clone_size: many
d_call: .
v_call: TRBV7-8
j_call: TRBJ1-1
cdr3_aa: CASSLAGNEAFF
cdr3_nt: TGTGCCAGCAGCTTAGCCGGGAACGAAGCTTTCTTT

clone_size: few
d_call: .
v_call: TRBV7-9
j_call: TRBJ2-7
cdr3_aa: CASSPRPTSYEQYF
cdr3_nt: TGTGCCAGCAGCCCCCGGCCGACCTCCTACGAGCAGTACTTC